This T cell receptor (beta chain) is drawn from a study of metastatic and nonmetastatic thyroid tumors. TCRdb re-clonotyped the PCR reads through MiXCR. The sample consists of about 15,000 clones, 3% to 4.5% of them appearing once. Thyroid surgery took place with no prior treatment in any patient. The CDR3 extends over 14 amino acids. Trimming took 6 bases from V and 2 from J; bases not matched to a gene: 4. The germline CDR1 and CDR2 sequences are MNHEY and SVGEGT. In regard to this clone: Its cognate antigen is unknown.

Notes on the study in general: A significant increase in TCR beta diversity was reportedly seen in malignant thyroid tumors relative to benign nodules, in blood and tumor.

The V and J genes are TRBV6-2 or TRBV6-3 and TRBJ1-2; 9 bases fit TRBD1. The sample consisted of tumor tissue. The origin of this receptor is a female donor with papillary thyroid cancer or a benign thyroid nodule (not recorded which). Some clones in this sample may be carry-over from other donors' samples. CDR3 sequence (DNA): TGTGCCAGCAGCTGGGACAGGGAGAACTATGGCTACACCTTC. It is translated as CASSWDRENYGYTF.